The 19 T cell receptor beta chains below all came from one sample that was sequenced in a study of cytomegalovirus exposure and HLA in healthy donors. Primers included in the PCR were 60 Vbeta and 13 Jbeta primers. Sequenced by immunoSEQ multiplex PCR; TCRdb stores in-frame clones only, minus some. Of approximately 100,000 clones in the sample, roughly 70% were seen once. The sample consisted of PBMCs. These receptors all come from a man aged 45 to 65 in good health and CMV-seronegative.

This clone was recorded many times. The J gene is TRBJ2-7, the V gene TRBV6-1; 12 bases are a match to TRBD1. This CDR3 comprises 15 residues. Germline CDR1 reads MNHNS; CDR2 reads SASEGT. After removal of 0 bases from V and 5 bases from J, the junction contained 2 bases not matched to a gene. The CDR3 DNA is TGTGCCAGCAGTGAAGCCGGGACAGGGGGCCACGAGCAGTACTTC. The encoded protein is CASSEAGTGGHEQYF.

This rearrangement joins TRBV4-1 to TRBJ2-1, with 8 bases fitting TRBD2. The CDR3 consists of 17 residues. V was pared by 4 bases and J by 8 bases, with 16 bases of the junction left unmatched. Germline assignment: CDR1 MGHRA and CDR2 YSYEKL. The CDR3 region is CASSRIAGTRGIDEQFF. CDR3 DNA: TGCGCCAGCAGCCGGATCGCCGGGACTAGGGGGATTGATGAGCAGTTCTTC.

V usage is TRBV6-5 and J usage is TRBJ1-1, with D possibly being TRBD1 (6 bases). Germline CDR1 and CDR2: MNHEY and SVGAGI. The CDR3 has 14 amino acids. Trimming removed 6 bases from V and 4 bases from J, with 15 bases in between. The CDR3: CASRKQGVFTEAFF. In DNA form, the CDR3 reads TGTGCCAGCAGAAAACAGGGCGTTTTCACTGAAGCTTTCTTT.

This chain links TRBV6-5 with TRBJ2-7; 15 bases fit TRBD2. Germline loops: CDR1 MNHEY, CDR2 SVGAGI. This CDR3 spans 15 amino acids. Unmatched junction bases numbered 6, after V lost 8 bases and J lost 4 bases. The chain's CDR3 is CASQPGTSGRYEQYF. CDR3 DNA sequence: TGTGCCAGCCAGCCCGGGACTAGCGGGAGGTACGAGCAGTACTTC.

Remarks on this clone: One end of the junction fails to match germline, which may point to a read error. The same CDR3 can be traced to other DNA sequences in this sample. The rearrangement links TRBV6-5 to TRBJ2-7; 12 bases fit TRBD2. This CDR3 contains 15 residues. Germline V CDR1 and CDR2: MNHEY, SVGAGI. The CDR3 bases are TGTGCTAGCAGTAAACTAGCGGGAGGTACCTACGAGCAGTACTTC. This sequence encodes CASSKLAGGTYEQYF.

The genes are TRBV2 and TRBJ1-5, with D unresolved. Trimming removed 6 bases from V and 3 bases from J, with 9 bases in between. Germline V gives CDR1 SNHLY, CDR2 FYNNEI. This CDR3 contains 13 residues. The DNA of the CDR3 is TGTGCCAGCAGACGGGAAAACAATCAGCCCCAGCATTTT. It codes for CASRRENNQPQHF.

This clone showed up just a few times. This chain joins TRBV7-2 and TRBJ2-2; TRBD2 matches at 11 bases. Germline trimming cut 6 bases from V and 2 bases from J; bases unmatched to any gene: 2. This CDR3 contains 15 residues. Germline CDR1 is SGHTA and CDR2 is FQGNSA. The CDR3 bases are TGTGCCAGCAGTAGCGGGAGGGTTAACACCGGGGAGCTGTTTTTT. Translation gives CASSSGRVNTGELFF.

The chain combines TRBV12-5 with TRBJ2-3, with a tentative D call TRBD2 (7 bases). The V end was cut by 1 base, the J end by 4 bases, with 15 bases between. The germline V gene encodes CDR1 LGHNT and CDR2 FRNRAP. This CDR3 comprises 16 residues. The CDR3 DNA sequence: TGTGCTAGTGGTTTGGGCGCGGGGGCCTTGTCAGATACGCAGTATTTT. As protein: CASGLGAGALSDTQYF.

The chain couples TRBV18 to TRBJ2-2; TRBD2 matches 10 bases. The germline gives CDR1 KGHSH, CDR2 LQKENI. Trimming removed 0 bases from V and 1 base from J; junction bases left unmatched: 11. The CDR3 extends over 20 amino acids. CDR3 region: CASSPPRTSGVEGNTGELFF. CDR3 DNA sequence: TGTGCCAGCTCACCACCGAGAACTAGCGGGGTTGAAGGGAACACCGGGGAGCTGTTTTTT. The whole variable domain, filled in from reference TRBV18 and TRBJ2-2, reads NAGVMQNPRHLVRRRGQEARLRCSPMKGHSHVYWYRQLPEEGLKFMVYLQKENIIDESGMPKERFSAEFPKEGPSILRIQQVVRGDSAAYFCASSPPRTSGVEGNTGELFFGEGSRLTVL.

The CDR3 spells CSVARDSDNQPQHF. The CDR3 DNA reads as TGCAGCGTAGCCCGGGACAGCGACAATCAGCCCCAGCATTTT. The chain couples TRBV29-1 to TRBJ1-5; 7 nucleotides align to TRBD1. The CDR3 extends over 14 amino acids. V gave up 6 bases and J gave up 3 bases; unmatched junction bases: 8. Per germline, CDR1 SQVTM and CDR2 ANQGSEA.

The chain has TRBV2 and TRBJ1-4; tentatively, D is TRBD1 (5 bases). Trimming cost V 6 bases and J 3 bases, with 8 bases left between them. Germline V gene lookup returns CDR1 SNHLY and CDR2 FYNNEI. This CDR3 spans 13 amino acids. The CDR3 DNA follows: TGTGCCAGCAGAGGGGCCGCTAATGAAAAACTGTTTTTT. The encoded protein is CASRGAANEKLFF.

V and J are TRBV29-1 and TRBJ1-3; maybe TRBD1 (5 bases). The CDR3 totals 15 residues. Trimming left V 5 bases short and J 3 bases short, with 17 bases between. The germline V gene encodes CDR1 SQVTM and CDR2 ANQGSEA. For the CDR3, the DNA is TGCAGCGTTCAATCTATGTCAGGGTATGGAAACACCATATATTTT. Its translation: CSVQSMSGYGNTIYF.

This chain links TRBV7-2 with TRBJ2-3, with D tentatively TRBD2 (7 bases). Between the trimmed V and J ends, which lost 5 bases and 5 bases, there was a span of 20 bases. Germline loops: CDR1 SGHTA, CDR2 FQGNSA. This CDR3 has 16 amino acids. The CDR3 loop reads CASSPMMGGGGDTQYF. For the CDR3, the DNA is TGTGCCAGCAGCCCTATGATGGGGGGGGGCGGAGATACGCAGTATTTT.

As concerns this clone: Other DNA variants within this sample encode the same CDR3. V usage is TRBV28 and J usage is TRBJ1-2; D call uncertain. CDR1 is MDHEN and CDR2 is SYDVKM in the germline V gene. This CDR3 has 13 amino acids. V was trimmed by 3 bases and J by 2 bases, leaving 7 bases between them. The CDR3 bases are TGTGCCAGCAGTTTGGCAGGAAACTATGGCTACACCTTC. Protein: CASSLAGNYGYTF.

The CDR3 is CASSLYAMNTEAFF. The CDR3 nucleotides are TGTGCCAGCAGCCTCTACGCCATGAACACTGAAGCTTTCTTT. The rearrangement uses TRBV7-9 and TRBJ1-1; D gene unclear. The CDR3 runs to 14 residues. Trimming removed 5 bases from V and 0 bases from J, with 10 bases in between. Germline V gives CDR1 SEHNR, CDR2 FQNEAQ (reference sequence).

V and J are TRBV27 and TRBJ1-1, with no clear D. Germline V gene data show CDR1 as MNHEY and CDR2 as SMNVEV (reference sequence). V lost 7 bases to trimming and J lost 8 bases, with 17 bases between them. CDR3 length: 13 amino acids. In nucleotides, the CDR3 is TGTGCCAGCACCACTCAAGCCAGGAACGAAGCTTTCTTT. Its translation: CASTTQARNEAFF.

The chain uses TRBV4-3 and TRBJ2-7; D perhaps matches TRBD1 (7 bases). V was pared by 0 bases and J by 9 bases, with 15 bases between. The CDR3 extends over 14 amino acids. Germline V gene data show CDR1 as LGHNA and CDR2 as YSLEER. CDR3 amino acids: CASSQDYDREVQYF. CDR3 nucleotide sequence: TGCGCCAGCAGCCAAGATTACGACAGGGAGGTGCAGTACTTC.

The gene calls are TRBV7-2 and TRBJ2-5, with 8 bases identical to TRBD1. The junction had 6 bases not matched to a gene; V was cut back by 4 bases and J by 5 bases. Looked up from germline, CDR1 is SGHTA and CDR2 is FQGNSA. The CDR3 loop spans 14 amino acids. DNA for the CDR3: TGTGCCAGCAGCTCGACAGGGGTGCAGGAGACCCAGTACTTC. It yields the protein CASSSTGVQETQYF.

The rearrangement uses TRBV30 and TRBJ2-7, with TRBD2 as a possible D gene (6 bases). Trimming pared 3 bases from V and 3 bases from J, leaving 12 bases between. CDR3 length: 13 residues. Per germline, CDR1 GTSNPN and CDR2 SVGIG (reference sequence). This chain's CDR3 is CAWRHTGVYEQYF. DNA of the CDR3: TGTGCCTGGAGGCATACGGGGGTCTACGAGCAGTACTTC.